This T cell receptor (beta chain) was recorded in a study of blood T cell repertoires in COVID-19. Study in general: Acute and convalescent COVID-19 samples came from the United States, Italy and Spain.

Original analysis: Amplification of reference gene primers provided the estimated nucleated cell counts. Generated by immunoSEQ multiplex PCR, the TCRdb table keeps only in-frame clones and is missing some. Clone size and V and J calls were adopted from that table, with D and trimming inferred from the DNA. The sample consists of around 80,000 clones, less than 90% of them appearing once. Germline values: CDR1 MNHEY, CDR2 SVGAGI. The ends were cut back, 6 bases at V and 2 bases at J, with 14 bases in the middle. CDR3 length: 15 residues. This sequence joins TRBV6-5 and TRBJ1-3; D uncertain. This clonotype originated in a human donor in a cohort sampled during active COVID-19. Sequencing was carried out using peripheral blood. CDR3 coding DNA: TGTGCCAGCAGAGCTACCAGAGGGACTGGAAACACCATATATTTT. Translating gives CASRATRGTGNTIYF.